This T cell receptor beta chain was captured by sequencing in a study of T-cell memory formation after mild COVID-19. Germline V gene sequence: CDR1 SEHNR, CDR2 FQNEAQ (reference sequence). The length of the CDR3 is 17 residues. V lost 3 bases to trimming and J lost 0 bases, with 15 bases between them. TCRdb called the 5' RACE reads again in MiXCR, with one record for every CDR3 protein. The table has tens of thousands of distinct CDR3 sequences, approximately 6.8% seen once. V gene TRBV7-9 combines with J gene TRBJ1-5, with D tentatively TRBD1 (5 bases). Sequencing was performed on PBMCs or a T cell subset sorted from them (not recorded which). This receptor was obtained from a man aged 18 to 29 who had mild COVID-19 (a few samples of this study predate the infection). Cell type and time point are not known. This chain's CDR3 is CASSFHAGSYSNQPQHF. In nucleotides, the CDR3 is TGTGCCAGCAGCTTTCACGCAGGGTCTTATAGCAATCAGCCCCAGCATTTT.